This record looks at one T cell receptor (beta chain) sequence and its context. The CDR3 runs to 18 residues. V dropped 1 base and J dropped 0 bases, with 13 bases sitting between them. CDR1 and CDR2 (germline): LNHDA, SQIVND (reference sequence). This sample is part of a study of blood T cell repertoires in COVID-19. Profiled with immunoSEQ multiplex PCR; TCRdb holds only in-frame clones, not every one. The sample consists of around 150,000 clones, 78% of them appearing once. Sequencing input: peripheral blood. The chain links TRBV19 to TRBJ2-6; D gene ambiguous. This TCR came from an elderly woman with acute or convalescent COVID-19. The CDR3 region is CASSIAGQSRSGANVLTF. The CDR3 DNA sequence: TGTGCCAGTAGTATAGCGGGTCAGTCGCGCTCTGGGGCCAACGTCCTGACTTTC.